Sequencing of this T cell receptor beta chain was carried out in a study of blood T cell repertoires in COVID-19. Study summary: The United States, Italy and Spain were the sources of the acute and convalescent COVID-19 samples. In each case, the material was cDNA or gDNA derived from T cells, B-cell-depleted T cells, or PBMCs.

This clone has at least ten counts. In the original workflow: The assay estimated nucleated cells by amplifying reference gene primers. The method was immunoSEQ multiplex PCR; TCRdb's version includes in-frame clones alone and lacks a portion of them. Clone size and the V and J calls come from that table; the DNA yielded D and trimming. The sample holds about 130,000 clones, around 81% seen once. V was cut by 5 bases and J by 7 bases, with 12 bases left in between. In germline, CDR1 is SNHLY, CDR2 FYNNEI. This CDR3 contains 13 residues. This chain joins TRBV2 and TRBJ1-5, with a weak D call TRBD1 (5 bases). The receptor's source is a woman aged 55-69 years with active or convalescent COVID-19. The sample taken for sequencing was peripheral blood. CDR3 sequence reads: CASSPEGAQPQHF. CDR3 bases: TGTGCCAGCAGTCCGGAAGGGGCCCAGCCCCAGCATTTT.